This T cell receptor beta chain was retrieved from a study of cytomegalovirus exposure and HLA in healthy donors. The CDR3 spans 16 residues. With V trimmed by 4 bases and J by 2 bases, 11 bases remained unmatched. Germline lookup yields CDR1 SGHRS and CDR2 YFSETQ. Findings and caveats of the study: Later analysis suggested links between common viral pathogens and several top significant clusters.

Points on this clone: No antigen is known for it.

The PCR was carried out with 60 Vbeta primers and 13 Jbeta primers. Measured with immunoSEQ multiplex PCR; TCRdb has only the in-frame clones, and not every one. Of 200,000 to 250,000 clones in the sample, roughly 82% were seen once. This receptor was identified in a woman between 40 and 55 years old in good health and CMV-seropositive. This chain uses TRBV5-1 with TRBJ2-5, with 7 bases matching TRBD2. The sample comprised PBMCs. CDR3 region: CASSPGVGRGQETQYF. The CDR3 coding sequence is TGCGCCAGCAGCCCCGGTGTTGGGCGGGGGCAAGAGACCCAGTACTTC.